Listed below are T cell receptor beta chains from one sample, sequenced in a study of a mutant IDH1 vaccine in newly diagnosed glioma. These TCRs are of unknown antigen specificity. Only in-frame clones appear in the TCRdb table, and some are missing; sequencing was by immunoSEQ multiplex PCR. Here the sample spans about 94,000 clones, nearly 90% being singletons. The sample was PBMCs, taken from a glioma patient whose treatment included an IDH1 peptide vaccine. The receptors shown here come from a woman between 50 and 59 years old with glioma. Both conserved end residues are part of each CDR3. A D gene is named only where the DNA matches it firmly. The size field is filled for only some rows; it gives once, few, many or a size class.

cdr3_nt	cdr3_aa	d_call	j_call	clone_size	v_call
TGTGCCAGCAGCTTACGGCTAGCGGGAGTGGTCTACGAGCAGTACTTC	CASSLRLAGVVYEQYF	TRBD2	TRBJ2-7	-	TRBV7-8
TGTGCCAGCAGTTTACCCGGGGCGGAGACCCAGTACTTC	CASSLPGAETQYF	-	TRBJ2-5	-	TRBV28
TGTGCCAGCAGCCAAGCGGCTGGCCAAGGGAGTTACGAGCAGTACTTC	CASSQAAGQGSYEQYF	-	TRBJ2-7	-	TRBV4-2
TGTGCCAGCAGCGGCCTAGGGGGAGGCTATGGCTACACCTTC	CASSGLGGGYGYTF	-	TRBJ1-2	few	TRBV7-2
TGCAGTGCACCCGGCCCTAGTGGCTACACCTTC	CSAPGPSGYTF	-	TRBJ1-2	-	TRBV20-1
TGTGCCAGCAGTGACACATCCTACGAGCAGTACTTC	CASSDTSYEQYF	-	TRBJ2-7	few	TRBV2
TGCAGCTCCCGACAGGTTGCGTACACTGAAGCTTTCTTT	CSSRQVAYTEAFF	-	TRBJ1-1	-	TRBV29-1
TGTGCCAGCACCAGGGGGGCGGATCAGTACAATGAGCAGTTCTTC	CASTRGADQYNEQFF	-	TRBJ2-1	once	TRBV5-4
TGTGCCAGCAGCTTAGATTACGGGTACGAGCAGTACTTC	CASSLDYGYEQYF	-	TRBJ2-7	-	TRBV11-2
TGTGCCAGTAGTATAGAATCAAGCGGGAGGTTGTACGAGCAGTACTTC	CASSIESSGRLYEQYF	TRBD2	TRBJ2-7	-	TRBV19
TGTGCCAGCAGCCCGGGAGGCGGGAGGGCCAAAGATACGCAGTATTTT	CASSPGGGRAKDTQYF	TRBD2	TRBJ2-3	-	TRBV27
TGTGCCAGCAGCCCCCGCAGGCTAGCGGGAGTCGATGAGCAGTTCTTC	CASSPRRLAGVDEQFF	TRBD2	TRBJ2-1	-	TRBV7-3
TGTGCCAGCAGCAGCCTAGGAGAGACCCAGTACTTC	CASSSLGETQYF	-	TRBJ2-5	-	TRBV6-1
TGTGCCAGCAGTTACTCTGCCCGGGGCCACGAGCAGTACTTC	CASSYSARGHEQYF	-	TRBJ2-7	-	TRBV6-5
TGTGCCAGCAGTCTCGGGGACACCTTCAATGAGCAGTTCTTC	CASSLGDTFNEQFF	-	TRBJ2-1	-	TRBV5-4
TGTGCCAGCTCCAGGGGAGGCAATCAGCCCCAGCATTTT	CASSRGGNQPQHF	-	TRBJ1-5	-	TRBV19
TGTGCCAGCAAAAGACTAGCGGGACCTGAGCAGTTCTTC	CASKRLAGPEQFF	TRBD2	TRBJ2-1	-	TRBV5-6
TGTGCCAGCCGGGGTGGGGCGCCTTCCTACGAGCAGTACTTC	CASRGGAPSYEQYF	-	TRBJ2-7	-	TRBV6-5
TGCGCCAGCAGCCAGATTACAGGGGGAGAGCCTGAAGCTTTCTTT	CASSQITGGEPEAFF	TRBD1	TRBJ1-1	-	TRBV4-1
TGTGCCAGCAGCAAAGCACCGCCTTCATTGGGGGGCCATGACGAGCAGTACTTC	CASSKAPPSLGGHDEQYF	-	TRBJ2-7	-	TRBV21-1
TGTGCCAGCAGCGCCTTTAGCGGGAGGGCCGCAGATACGCAGTATTTT	CASSAFSGRAADTQYF	TRBD2	TRBJ2-3	-	TRBV9
TGCGCCAGCAGCTTGGCGCGGACAGCCTATAATTCACCCCTCCACTTT	CASSLARTAYNSPLHF	-	TRBJ1-6	-	TRBV5-1
TGTGCCAGCAGCGCCCGGGACTACTCATCAGGAAACACCGGGGAGCTGTTTTTT	CASSARDYSSGNTGELFF	TRBD2	TRBJ2-2	-	TRBV9
TGTGCTAGTGGTTTAGCGGGAGGGCCGATCAATGAGCAGTTCTTC	CASGLAGGPINEQFF	TRBD2	TRBJ2-1	-	TRBV12-5
TGCGCCAGCAGCTACGGAGGTCAGAACACCGGGGAGCTGTTTTTT	CASSYGGQNTGELFF	-	TRBJ2-2	-	TRBV5-1
TGTGCCAGCAATCTAGGGGGTAAAGAGACCCAGTACTTC	CASNLGGKETQYF	-	TRBJ2-5	-	TRBV6-5
TGTGCCAGCAGTTTATCAGGACAGGGGGTAGGGGAGCAGTACTTC	CASSLSGQGVGEQYF	TRBD1	TRBJ2-7	-	TRBV28
TGTGCCAAGATTACTAGGGGAGGCGGTGAGCAGTTCTTC	CAKITRGGGEQFF	-	TRBJ2-1	-	TRBV2
TGTGCCAGCGAGGGGGAGACAGATTCCTACGAGCAGTACTTC	CASEGETDSYEQYF	-	TRBJ2-7	-	TRBV6-1
TGTGCCAGCAGCGTTTCGTACAATGAGCAGTTCTTC	CASSVSYNEQFF	-	TRBJ2-1	-	TRBV9
TGTGCCAGCAGTGAGCGGGAAGCGTCCTACGAGCAGTACTTC	CASSEREASYEQYF	-	TRBJ2-7	-	TRBV6-1
TGTGCCAGCAGCCGAGGTACGGATGAGCAGTTCTTC	CASSRGTDEQFF	-	TRBJ2-1	-	TRBV28
TGTGCCAGCAGTGAAGGGCCTACGACAGGGACGGGCTACGAGCAGTACTTC	CASSEGPTTGTGYEQYF	TRBD1	TRBJ2-7	-	TRBV2
TGTGCCAGCAGCATCCGGGACAAAAGGTCCGGAGCAACTAATGAAAAACTGTTTTTT	CASSIRDKRSGATNEKLFF	-	TRBJ1-4	once	TRBV21-1
TGTGCCAGCAGCGTAGCCGGGGGGGCCACAGATACGCAGTATTTT	CASSVAGGATDTQYF	TRBD2	TRBJ2-3	-	TRBV9
TGTGCCAGCAGTTACTCGGACAGGCCCTCCTACGAGCAGTACTTC	CASSYSDRPSYEQYF	TRBD1	TRBJ2-7	-	TRBV6-5
TGTGCCACCAGCAGAGACAGGGAGGGCGGGGAGCTGTTTTTT	CATSRDREGGELFF	TRBD2	TRBJ2-2	-	TRBV15
TGCAGCGTTCGGGGGGTTTCTTCCTACCAAGAGACCCAGTACTTC	CSVRGVSSYQETQYF	TRBD2	TRBJ2-5	-	TRBV29-1
TGTGCCAGTAGCCCTGGACAGAGCTATAATTCACCCCTCCACTTT	CASSPGQSYNSPLHF	-	TRBJ1-6	-	TRBV19